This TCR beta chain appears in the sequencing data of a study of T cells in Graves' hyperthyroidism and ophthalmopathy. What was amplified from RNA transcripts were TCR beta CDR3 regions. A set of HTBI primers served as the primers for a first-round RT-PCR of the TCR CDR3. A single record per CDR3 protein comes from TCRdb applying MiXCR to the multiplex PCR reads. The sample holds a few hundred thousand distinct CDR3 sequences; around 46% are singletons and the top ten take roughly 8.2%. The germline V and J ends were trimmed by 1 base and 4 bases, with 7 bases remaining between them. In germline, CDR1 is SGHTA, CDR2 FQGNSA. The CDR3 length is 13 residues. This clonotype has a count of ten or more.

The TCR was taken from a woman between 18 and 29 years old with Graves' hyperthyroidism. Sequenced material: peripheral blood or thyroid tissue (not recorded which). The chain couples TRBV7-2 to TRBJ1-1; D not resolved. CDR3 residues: CASSLGVSTEAFF. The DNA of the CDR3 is TGTGCCAGCAGCTTAGGCGTGAGCACTGAAGCTTTCTTT.